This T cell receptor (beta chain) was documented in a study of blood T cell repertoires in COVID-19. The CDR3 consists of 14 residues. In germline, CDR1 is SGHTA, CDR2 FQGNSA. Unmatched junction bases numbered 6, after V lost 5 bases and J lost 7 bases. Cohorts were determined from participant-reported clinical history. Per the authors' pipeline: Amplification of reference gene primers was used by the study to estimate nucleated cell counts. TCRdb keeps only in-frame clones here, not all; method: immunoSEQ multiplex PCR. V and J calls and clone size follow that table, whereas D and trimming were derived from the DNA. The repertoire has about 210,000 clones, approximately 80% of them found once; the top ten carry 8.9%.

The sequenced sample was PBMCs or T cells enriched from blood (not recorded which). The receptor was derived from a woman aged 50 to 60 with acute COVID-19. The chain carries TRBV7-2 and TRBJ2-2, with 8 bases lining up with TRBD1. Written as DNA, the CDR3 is TGTGCCAGCAGCCCGACAGGGGCGGGCGGGGAGCTGTTTTTT. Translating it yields CASSPTGAGGELFF.